A single sample is the source of the 20 T cell receptor beta chains below, sequenced in a study of spatial heterogeneity in lung cancer. Study-level results: Counts of expanded alpha and beta TCRs within tumors tracked the tumor nonsynonymous mutation count.

As for time point: sample taken at primary tumor resection. Antigens for these TCRs are unknown. TCRdb itself ran the 5' RACE reads through MiXCR, one entry per CDR3 protein. The sample lists approximately 21,000 distinct CDR3 sequences, around 6.6% seen once, with 10% in the top ten. The sequencing used lung tumor tissue, collected at surgery. These receptor sequences come from a male donor with early-stage non-small cell lung cancer.

This clonotype is medium-sized in the sample. The chain combines TRBV24-1 with TRBJ2-1; D gene uncertain. The V end was cut by 3 bases, the J end by 8 bases, with 7 bases between. CDR1 and CDR2 from the germline V gene are KGHDR and SFDVKD. This CDR3 is 12 amino acids long. The CDR3 sequence is CATSDATDEQFF. The DNA for the CDR3 is TGTGCCACCAGTGATGCGACTGATGAGCAGTTCTTC.

The table lists this clonotype with many counts. The chain is built from TRBV27 and TRBJ2-7; D not resolved. The V end was cut by 2 bases, the J end by 0 bases, with 5 bases between. CDR3 length: 13 amino acids. Germline V lookup: CDR1 MNHEY, CDR2 SMNVEV (reference sequence). The CDR3 region is CASSLGHSYEQYF. The CDR3 DNA reads TGTGCCAGCAGTTTAGGCCACTCCTACGAGCAGTACTTC.

The table lists this clonotype with many counts. V gene TRBV7-3 combines with J gene TRBJ2-7; 11 bases map to TRBD2. The CDR3 is made up of 15 amino acids. Germline V gene sequence: CDR1 SGHTA, CDR2 FQGTGA. The V segment lost 5 bases and the J segment 3 bases; nucleotides outside the gene matches: 6. The CDR3 DNA is TGTGCCAGCAGCCTAGCGGGAGGATCCCTCTACGAGCAGTACTTC. It specifies CASSLAGGSLYEQYF.

The table lists this clonotype with a few counts. The chain recombines TRBV5-1 with TRBJ2-5; 9 bases match TRBD2. The CDR3 has 14 residues. The junction had 7 bases not matched to a gene; V was cut back by 7 bases and J by 3 bases. The germline V gene encodes CDR1 SGHRS and CDR2 YFSETQ. In DNA, the CDR3 is TGCGCCAGCCGATTTCTAGCGGGAAAAGAGACCCAGTACTTC. Its translation is CASRFLAGKETQYF.

This clonotype was detected a few times. V gene TRBV12-3 or TRBV12-4 combines with J gene TRBJ2-7; D not certain. The CDR3 extends over 14 amino acids. Trimming pared 1 base from V and 3 bases from J, leaving 10 bases between. The CDR3 nucleotides are TGTGCCAGCAGTTTAGTACGGGTCGGCTACGAGCAGTACTTC. Its translation: CASSLVRVGYEQYF.

This clonotype was counted many times. The chain uses TRBV7-2 and TRBJ1-2; possible D gene TRBD1, 6 bases. The ends were cut back, 5 bases at V and 4 bases at J, with 17 bases in the middle. From germline, CDR1 is SGHTA and CDR2 FQGNSA. The CDR3 spans 15 residues. The CDR3 DNA is TGTGCCAGCAGCCCGGGGGCTTTAAGCAGCTATGGCTACACCTTC. Amino acids: CASSPGALSSYGYTF.

The genes are TRBV6-1 and TRBJ2-7; 7 bases are a match to TRBD2. This CDR3 is built from 14 residues. V gave up 7 bases and J gave up 3 bases; unmatched junction bases: 9. The germline gives CDR1 MNHNS, CDR2 SASEGT. CDR3 protein: CASITDGGVYEQYF. The CDR3 bases are TGTGCCAGCATTACCGATGGGGGGGTCTACGAGCAGTACTTC.

The gene calls are TRBV5-1 and TRBJ2-2; 9 nucleotides agree with TRBD1. Trimming removed 3 bases from V and 4 bases from J; junction bases left unmatched: 4. In germline, CDR1 is SGHRS, CDR2 YFSETQ. This CDR3 has 15 residues. The CDR3 loop is CASSSRQGGTGELFF. In DNA, the CDR3 is TGCGCCAGCAGCTCCCGACAGGGGGGCACCGGGGAGCTGTTTTTT.

This sequence joins TRBV5-1 and TRBJ1-3; no firm D call. V lost 2 bases and J lost 3, with 12 bases in between. The CDR3 runs 15 residues. Germline lookup yields CDR1 SGHRS and CDR2 YFSETQ. CDR3 nucleotides: TGCGCCAGCAGCTTTGGGGATTCTTTTGGAAACACCATATATTTT. This translates into CASSFGDSFGNTIYF.

This clonotype was picked up many times. V gene TRBV24-1 combines with J gene TRBJ2-1, with D possibly matching TRBD2 (5 bases). Trimming shortened V by 4 bases and J by 7 bases, and 16 bases separated the two germline ends. The germline V gene has CDR1 KGHDR and CDR2 SFDVKD. This CDR3 has 15 amino acids. The CDR3 spells CATSDPSRGPNEQFF. The DNA for the CDR3 is TGTGCCACCAGTGACCCTAGTCGGGGTCCGAATGAGCAGTTCTTC.

This clonotype was detected many times. This rearrangement joins TRBV28 to TRBJ1-1, with D perhaps matching TRBD1 (6 bases). The CDR3 length is 16 residues. V was trimmed by 1 base and J by 4 bases, leaving 16 bases between them. Germline CDR1 and CDR2: MDHEN and SYDVKM. The CDR3 spells CASSLSAGGSGTEAFF. For the CDR3, the DNA is TGTGCCAGCAGTTTATCGGCTGGGGGCAGCGGCACTGAAGCTTTCTTT.

In this sample, this clonotype turned up many times. This CDR3 reads CASRLQGRQPQHF. The CDR3 coding sequence is TGTGCCAGCAGACTACAGGGGCGGCAGCCCCAGCATTTT. The chain carries TRBV12-3 or TRBV12-4 and TRBJ1-5; 7 positions agree with TRBD1. This CDR3 is 13 amino acids long. V shed 6 bases, J shed 7 bases, and the junction held 6 bases outside the gene matches.

This clonotype has ten or more counts. This chain links TRBV7-9 with TRBJ2-7; tentatively, D is TRBD1 (6 bases). Trimming took 3 bases from V and 2 from J, leaving 14 bases between them. The CDR3 has 15 residues. Germline V lookup: CDR1 SEHNR, CDR2 FQNEAQ (reference sequence). The CDR3 region has the DNA TGTGCCAGCAGCTTCTCTCCAGGGGCAGCCTACGAGCAGTACTTC. Translation gives CASSFSPGAAYEQYF.

The table lists this clonotype with a few counts. The CDR3 DNA reads as TGTGCCAGCAGCCTGGAGGGGGGGTACGAGCAGTACTTC. It encodes CASSLEGGYEQYF. V usage is TRBV7-8 and J usage is TRBJ2-7; D might be TRBD2 (7 bases). This CDR3 has 13 residues. In germline, CDR1 is SGHVS, CDR2 FQNEAQ. V lost 5 bases to trimming and J lost 4 bases, with 12 bases between them.

This clonotype was counted only a few times. The rearrangement joins TRBV5-1 to TRBJ2-2, with TRBD2 matching over 8 bases. The CDR3 runs to 18 residues. V lost 9 bases, J lost 2 bases, and 18 bases stayed unmatched. Germline V gene data show CDR1 as SGHRS and CDR2 as YFSETQ. This CDR3 is CATQSGLTGGPNTGELFF. The CDR3 DNA follows: TGCGCCACGCAAAGTGGCTTAACGGGAGGGCCTAACACCGGGGAGCTGTTTTTT.

About this clonotype itself: With a much larger clone just one base away, this may be a read error. This chain uses TRBV19 with TRBJ2-1; 11 positions agree with TRBD2. This CDR3 is built from 16 residues. From germline, CDR1 is LNHDA and CDR2 SQIVND (reference sequence). CDR3 in DNA: TGTGCCAGTAGTGATGTACTAGCGGGGGCCTACAATGAGCAGATCTTC. Translated: CASSDVLAGAYNEQIF.

This clonotype has ten or more counts. J is TRBJ2-7 and V is TRBV11-2; D not certain. V lost 2 bases to trimming and J lost 0 bases, with 8 bases between them. The length of the CDR3 is 14 residues. Germline CDR1 reads SGHAT; CDR2 reads FQNNGV. The CDR3 loop reads CASSLTDGSYEQYF. DNA for the CDR3: TGTGCCAGCAGCTTAACCGACGGCTCCTACGAGCAGTACTTC.

J is TRBJ2-2 and V is TRBV20-1, with 9 bases matching TRBD2. V lost 5 bases to trimming and J lost 3 bases; unmatched junction nucleotides: 7. The CDR3 consists of 15 residues. Per germline, CDR1 DFQATT and CDR2 SNEGSKA (reference sequence). The CDR3 DNA is TGCAGTGCTTGGAGTAGCGGGAGATACACCGGGGAGCTGTTTTTT. Protein: CSAWSSGRYTGELFF.

This clonotype was seen at least ten times. The chain couples TRBV12-3 or TRBV12-4 to TRBJ2-2; D not certain. There are 13 residues in the CDR3. V was clipped by 7 bases and J by 0 bases, with 6 bases between them. CDR3 sequence reads: CASTSTNTGELFF. The CDR3 bases are TGTGCCAGCACCTCAACGAACACCGGGGAGCTGTTTTTT.

This clonotype was seen at least ten times. The V call is TRBV18, the J call TRBJ1-5; no reliable D call. The germline V and J ends were trimmed by 3 bases and 7 bases, with 10 bases remaining between them. The CDR3 contains 13 residues. CDR1 and CDR2 (germline): KGHSH, LQKENI. CDR3 DNA sequence: TGTGCCAGCTCACCCGGACCTGAGCAGCCCCAGCATTTT. Translation: CASSPGPEQPQHF.